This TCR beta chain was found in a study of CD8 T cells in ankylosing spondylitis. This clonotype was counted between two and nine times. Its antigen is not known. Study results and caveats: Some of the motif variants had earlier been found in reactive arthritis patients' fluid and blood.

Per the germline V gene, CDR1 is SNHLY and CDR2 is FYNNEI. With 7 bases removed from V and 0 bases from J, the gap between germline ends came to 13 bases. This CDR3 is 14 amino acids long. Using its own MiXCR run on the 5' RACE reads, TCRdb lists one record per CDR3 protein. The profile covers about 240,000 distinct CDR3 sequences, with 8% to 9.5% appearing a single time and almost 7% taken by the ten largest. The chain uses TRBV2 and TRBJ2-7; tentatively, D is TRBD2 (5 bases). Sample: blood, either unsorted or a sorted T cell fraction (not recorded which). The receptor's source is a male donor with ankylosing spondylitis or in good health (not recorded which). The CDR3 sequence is CASTPSRDSYEQYF. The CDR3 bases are TGTGCCAGCACCCCTAGTCGGGACTCCTACGAGCAGTACTTC.